Listed below are T cell receptor beta chains from one sample, sequenced in a study of a mutant IDH1 vaccine in newly diagnosed glioma. TCRdb's table, derived via immunoSEQ multiplex PCR, lists solely in-frame clones and lacks some. The profile shows 60,000 to 85,000 clones, 60% to 85% of them singletons. The sample was PBMCs, taken from a glioma patient treated with radiotherapy, temozolomide or both. The receptors shown here come from a man aged 50-60 years with glioma. The CDR3 runs from the conserved cysteine through the conserved F or W. A D gene is named only where the DNA matches it firmly. The size field is filled for only some rows; it gives once, few, many or a size class.

d_gene | j_gene | v_gene | abundance | CDR3nt | CDR3aa
NA | TRBJ2-3 | TRBV28 | few | TGTGCCAGCAGTTTTGGGGGGATAGGGACAGATACGCAGTATTTT | CASSFGGIGTDTQYF
NA | TRBJ2-2 | TRBV5-1 | NA | TGCGCCAGCAGCCAGGGACGGCCAAACACCGGGGAGCTGTTTTTT | CASSQGRPNTGELFF
TRBD1 | TRBJ1-1 | TRBV5-1 | NA | TGCGCCAGCAGCTCCACAGGGGAGTGGACTGAAGCTTTCTTT | CASSSTGEWTEAFF
TRBD1 | TRBJ1-1 | TRBV7-9 | NA | TGTGCCAGCAGCTCGAACAGGGGAGGGACTGAAGCTTTCTTT | CASSSNRGGTEAFF
NA | TRBJ1-2 | TRBV7-9 | few | TGTGCCAGCAGCCCCCTTTTAACAGGGATTGATGGCTACACCTTC | CASSPLLTGIDGYTF
TRBD1 | TRBJ1-4 | TRBV6-5 | NA | TGTGCCAGCAGTTACTCGCCGGGACAGGGAAATGAAAAACTGTTTTTT | CASSYSPGQGNEKLFF
NA | TRBJ1-5 | TRBV9 | few | TGTGCCAGCAGCTCAGGAGCGGGGGCGAGCAATCAGCCCCAGCATTTT | CASSSGAGASNQPQHF
TRBD2 | TRBJ2-3 | TRBV4-1 | NA | TGCGCCAGCAGCCCGTTACCTAGCGGGGGGGCAGATACGCAGTATTTT | CASSPLPSGGADTQYF
NA | TRBJ1-2 | TRBV7-9 | NA | TGTGCCAGCAGCTCATTTCGGACGGGTGGCTACACCTTC | CASSSFRTGGYTF
NA | TRBJ1-5 | TRBV29-1 | NA | TGCAGCGTTGTACAGGGTAGCAATCAGCCCCAGCATTTT | CSVVQGSNQPQHF
NA | TRBJ1-1 | TRBV4-1 | NA | TGCGCCAGCAGCCTTCAGGGGATCTTGGGTGAAGCTTTCTTT | CASSLQGILGEAFF
TRBD1 | TRBJ1-5 | TRBV4-1 | NA | TGCGCCAGCAGCCGACCCGGACAGGGCGCTCAGCCCCAGCATTTT | CASSRPGQGAQPQHF
NA | TRBJ2-2 | TRBV4-2 | many | TGTGCCAGCAGCCCTAACACCGGGGAGCTGTTTTTT | CASSPNTGELFF
NA | TRBJ2-5 | TRBV14 | NA | TGTGCCAGCAGCCAACTACCAGGGGGGCGACCGTCCCAAGAGACCCAGTACTTC | CASSQLPGGRPSQETQYF
NA | TRBJ2-5 | TRBV5-4 | NA | TGTGCCAGCAGCTTTGGCCAGGGACCTCAAGAGACCCAGTACTTC | CASSFGQGPQETQYF
NA | TRBJ2-3 | TRBV30 | NA | TGTGCCTGGAGTGGGGGTTATGGCACAGATACGCAGTATTTT | CAWSGGYGTDTQYF
TRBD2 | TRBJ2-1 | TRBV10-1 | NA | TGCGCCACCTCGGGGGGAGATGAGCAGTTCTTC | CATSGGDEQFF
NA | TRBJ1-4 | TRBV6-5 | NA | TGTGCCAGCAGGGGGGAGGGGCCCTATGAAAAACTGTTTTTT | CASRGEGPYEKLFF
NA | TRBJ1-5 | TRBV7-2 | NA | TGTGCCAGCAGCTTAGGGTGGCAGCCCCAGCATTTT | CASSLGWQPQHF
TRBD1 | TRBJ1-1 | TRBV6-5 | NA | TGTGCCAGCAGTTATGAGGGGGCGAGGGCTGAAGCTTTCTTT | CASSYEGARAEAFF
NA | TRBJ1-2 | TRBV10-3 | NA | TGTGCCATCAGTGAGTCTCACGGCTACACCTTC | CAISESHGYTF
NA | TRBJ1-4 | TRBV30 | NA | TGTGCCTGGAGTTCCTACAGGCGTTCAACTAATGAAAAACTGTTTTTT | CAWSSYRRSTNEKLFF
NA | TRBJ1-1 | TRBV28 | NA | TGTGCCAGCAGTCCCGGGGGTCGGGGCACTGAAGCTTTCTTT | CASSPGGRGTEAFF
TRBD1 | TRBJ1-6 | TRBV11-1 | NA | TGTGCCAGCAGCCGCGACAGGGCGAATTCACCCCTCCACTTT | CASSRDRANSPLHF
NA | TRBJ1-2 | TRBV5-4 | NA | TGTGCCAGCAGCTTCGAGTGGGGCTACACCTTC | CASSFEWGYTF
NA | TRBJ1-2 | TRBV19 | NA | TGTGCCAGTAGTATCTCCCGTTTTAGTGCCGCTAACTATGGCTACACCTTC | CASSISRFSAANYGYTF
TRBD1 | TRBJ2-7 | TRBV7-9 | NA | TGTGCCAGCAGCCGACAGGGGGTTAACTACGAGCAGTACTTC | CASSRQGVNYEQYF
NA | TRBJ2-2 | TRBV7-2 | NA | TGTGCCAGCAGCCTGGGGGCAGGCACCGGGGAGCTGTTTTTT | CASSLGAGTGELFF
TRBD1 | TRBJ1-6 | TRBV5-4 | NA | TGTGCCAGCAGGAGCCAGGGGGGCACCTATAATTCACCCCTCCACTTT | CASRSQGGTYNSPLHF
NA | TRBJ2-3 | TRBV6-4 | NA | TGTGCCAGCCGTTTATCGGGACGCCTTGGAGATACGCAGTATTTT | CASRLSGRLGDTQYF
TRBD2 | TRBJ2-4 | TRBV9 | NA | TGTGCCAGCAGCGCAGCCCCGGCGGGGGGGAACATTCAGTACTTC | CASSAAPAGGNIQYF
TRBD1 | TRBJ1-4 | TRBV9 | NA | TGTGCCAGCAGCGTAGAAGGAGCGGGCAGGGGGCATGAAAAACTGTTTTTT | CASSVEGAGRGHEKLFF
TRBD1 | TRBJ1-2 | TRBV30 | NA | TGTGCCTGGAGTACGAGGCTCGGACAGGGGGCTCCAAACTATGGCTACACCTTC | CAWSTRLGQGAPNYGYTF
NA | TRBJ1-1 | TRBV6-5 | NA | TGTGCCAGCAGTTACCGTTCTCGGGGGGCTAACACTGAAGCTTTCTTT | CASSYRSRGANTEAFF
TRBD1 | TRBJ1-2 | TRBV5-4 | NA | TGTGCCAGCAGCTGGGACAGGGCCAGTAGTGGCTACACCTTC | CASSWDRASSGYTF
NA | TRBJ1-1 | TRBV4-1 | NA | TGCGCCAGCAGCCAAGTGGGTCGGCGAAGGGAAACTGAAGCTTTCTTT | CASSQVGRRRETEAFF
NA | TRBJ2-5 | TRBV15 | NA | TGTGCCACCAGCGGGATAGGAGAGACCCAGTACTTC | CATSGIGETQYF
NA | TRBJ1-5 | TRBV19 | NA | TGTGCCAGTAGTATAGAAGGGTGGAGTTATCAGCCCCAGCATTTT | CASSIEGWSYQPQHF
TRBD1 | TRBJ2-7 | TRBV7-9 | NA | TGTGCCAGCAGAAAGGACAGGGGGGTGCCCATCGAGCAGTACTTC | CASRKDRGVPIEQYF
NA | TRBJ1-1 | TRBV6-5 | NA | TGTGCCAGCAGTTACTCGAGAAGGGTTCCCAACACTGAAGCTTTCTTT | CASSYSRRVPNTEAFF
NA | TRBJ2-7 | TRBV4-2 | many | TGTGCCAGCAGCCAAGATGCGGGGGCCTCCTACGAGCAGTACTTC | CASSQDAGASYEQYF
NA | TRBJ1-1 | TRBV4-1 | NA | TGCGCCAGCAGCCTAAGACCCGTCGGGGGGCCGAACACTGAAGCTTTCTTT | CASSLRPVGGPNTEAFF
NA | TRBJ1-5 | TRBV5-5 | NA | TGTGCCAGCAGTAAGGGTAGCGGCAATCAGCCCCAGCATTTT | CASSKGSGNQPQHF
TRBD1 | TRBJ2-7 | TRBV5-1 | few | TGCGCCAGCAGGGGGCGAGGGGGCATCGACGAGCAGTACTTC | CASRGRGGIDEQYF
TRBD1 | TRBJ1-5 | TRBV19 | NA | TGTGCCGGGGGAGGACAGGGTATTATCAATCAGCCCCAGCATTTT | CAGGGQGIINQPQHF
NA | TRBJ2-6 | TRBV14 | NA | TGTGCCAGCAGCCAAGTATTTCAGGGACCTGGGGCCAACGTCCTGACTTTC | CASSQVFQGPGANVLTF
NA | TRBJ1-4 | TRBV7-2 | NA | TGTGCCAGCAGCCCGGGGACGGCAACTAATGAAAAACTGTTTTTT | CASSPGTATNEKLFF
NA | TRBJ1-5 | TRBV18 | few | TGTGCCAGCTCCTTGGGCGCGTTCACCACGGGTCAGCCCCAGCATTTT | CASSLGAFTTGQPQHF
TRBD1 | TRBJ1-2 | TRBV6-1 | NA | TGTGCCAGCAGTGAGGGACAGGGGCTCTATGGCTACACCTTC | CASSEGQGLYGYTF
TRBD1 | TRBJ1-5 | TRBV29-1 | NA | TGCAGCGTTGGTACAGGGGGTTTATCGGCCCAGCATTTT | CSVGTGGLSAQHF
TRBD2 | TRBJ2-5 | TRBV15 | few | TGTGCCACCAGCAGGCCGGGACTAGCGGGGCCTTCCCAAGAGACCCAGTACTTC | CATSRPGLAGPSQETQYF
TRBD1 | TRBJ2-7 | TRBV5-5 | few | TGTGCCAGCAGCTTGGCCCAAGGACAGGGATTCCTCTTC | CASSLAQGQGFLF
NA | TRBJ1-5 | TRBV19 | NA | TGTGCCAGTAGTGCTGGCGGGGGGGGGAACATCGGAAGTCAGCCCCAGCATTTT | CASSAGGGGNIGSQPQHF
TRBD2 | TRBJ2-5 | TRBV6-5 | NA | TGTGCCAGCAGACTAGCGGGTATAGAGACCCAGTACTTC | CASRLAGIETQYF
TRBD2 | TRBJ2-3 | TRBV30 | once | TGTGCCTGGGGACTAGCGGGACTCACAGATACGCAGTATTTT | CAWGLAGLTDTQYF
TRBD1 | TRBJ1-5 | TRBV5-6 | NA | TGTGCCAGCAGCTTCGGGACAGGGTCTATCCTTAGCAATCAGCCCCAGCATTTT | CASSFGTGSILSNQPQHF
TRBD1 | TRBJ1-5 | TRBV19 | NA | TGTGCCAGTAGTGCCTACAGGGGCCAGGGTCAGCCCCAGCATTTT | CASSAYRGQGQPQHF
TRBD1 | TRBJ1-2 | TRBV5-1 | NA | TGCGCCAGCAGCGCCTCCGGGACAGCGTATGGCTACACCTTC | CASSASGTAYGYTF
NA | TRBJ1-6 | TRBV5-1 | NA | TGCGCCAGCAGCCAGACAGGATTAGAATCACCCCTCCACTTT | CASSQTGLESPLHF
TRBD2 | TRBJ2-1 | TRBV4-1 | NA | TGCGCCAGCAGCCAAGGTTCGAGCGGGGGGGCCTACAATGAGCAGTTCTTC | CASSQGSSGGAYNEQFF